This paragraph reports one T cell receptor (beta chain). Its cognate antigen has yet to be identified. This entry belongs to a study of T cells expressing NK-cell markers (dated by TCRdb to the early 2020s). Regarding the study in general: About 8 donors provided sorted CD3+CD56+NKG2C+, CD3+CD56+NKG2C- and CD3+CD56-NKG2C+ T-cell subsets, whose TCR beta-chain repertoires were profiled. The eight sequenced donors were randomly selected healthy volunteers, three men and five women. Of the eight sequenced donors, seven were found to be HCMV-seropositive and one was found to be HCMV-seronegative. Illumina HiSeq 2000/2500, MiSeq or NextSeq was used to sequence libraries as 2 x 150 bp reads. Study-wide findings and limitations: Whether the expanded NKG2C-expressing T cell clones were specific for HCMV antigens was left unclear. In six donors, the dominant CD3+CD56+NKG2C+ clonotypes ranked among the top 10 CD8+ clonotypes, making up about 1.0-7.0% of CD8+ T cells. Those dominant clonotypes were again the most abundant among CD3+CD56-NKG2C+ cells in several donors, at about 25-60.1%.

This sample was sequenced with an Illumina HiSeq 2000. 5'RACE template switching, by which a universal primer site and unique molecular identifiers were added, was used to make TCR beta cDNA libraries. Priming for cDNA synthesis came from the TCR beta constant segment, and two successive PCR amplification steps followed. The source study handled its data this way. MIGEC was used to demultiplex reads and group reads by UMI, and MiTCR was used to assemble and quantify clonotypes. To remove erroneous sequences, TCR cDNA sequences were retained only when supported by two or more reads. Downstream repertoire analysis used the tcR package, and clonotypes were matched across fractions by CDR3 nucleotide sequence plus V segment. VDJmatch was used to annotate antigen specificity against VDJdb, with one amino acid substitution allowed in CDR3. One entry per CDR3 protein sequence results from the TCRdb reprocessing of the reads, with DNA left out. These V and J calls derive from TCRdb rather than the authors' analysis. Per the sample table, the count is some 500,000 distinct CDR3 sequences. The biggest ten clones account for almost 1.5% of the sample.

HCMV serostatus was determined by detecting HCMV-specific IgG in serum with a commercial ELISA kit. Peripheral blood mononuclear cells were isolated from blood by Ficoll density gradient centrifugation. Sequencing was performed on blood T cells: a sorted CD56 or NKG2C T cell subset, CD4+ or CD8+ T cells, or bulk PBMC T cells (not recorded which). The receptor was derived from a woman aged 45-59 years in good health. Donor details come from another sample of the same person, matched by shared clones.

Here the CDR3 is given as CAISRDGSNYEQYF. The chain uses TRBV10-3 and TRBJ2-7. The CDR3 contains 14 residues, cysteine and phenylalanine counted. No DNA sequence was recorded. From a lookup of the germline V gene, CDR1 and CDR2 are ENHRY and SYGVKD.